These T cell receptor beta chains were read from a single sample in a study of shared clonotypes between healthy human individuals. This table comes from immunoSEQ multiplex PCR, and its TCRdb copy is limited to in-frame clones, with some not included. The table includes 650,000 to 800,000 clones, over 60% detected once. Sequencing input: memory CD4+ T cells sorted from blood. These receptors originate from a woman under 40 in good health. Both conserved end residues are part of each CDR3. D genes are given only for firm matches. Some rows have no size entry. The others give once, few or many, or a class for an expanded clone.

CDR3	DNA	size	D	V	J
CASSLFGTGNTGELFF	TGCGCCAGCAGCTTGTTCGGGACAGGGAACACCGGGGAGCTGTTTTTT	-	TRBD1	TRBV5-1	TRBJ2-2
CASSYLSGTGELFF	TGTGCCAGCAGTTACTTGTCGGGCACCGGGGAGCTGTTTTTT	-	-	TRBV6-6	TRBJ2-2
CASSYTSNSNQPQHF	TGTGCCAGCAGTTACACGAGTAATAGCAATCAGCCCCAGCATTTT	once	-	TRBV6-5	TRBJ1-5
CASSPGTGPGNTIYF	TGTGCCAGCTCACCAGGGACAGGCCCTGGAAACACCATATATTTT	-	TRBD1	TRBV18	TRBJ1-3
CASSEETGKNIQYF	TGTGCCAGCAGTGAAGAGACTGGGAAAAACATTCAGTACTTC	-	-	TRBV6-1	TRBJ2-4
CASSIHRQEKGNIQYF	TGTGCCAGTAGTATTCATCGGCAGGAGAAAGGGAACATTCAGTACTTC	-	-	TRBV19	TRBJ2-4
CASSEANTGNTIYF	TGTGCCAGCAGTGAGGCCAATACTGGAAACACCATATATTTT	-	-	TRBV6-1	TRBJ1-3
CASGQHNSPLHF	TGTGCCAGCGGGCAGCATAATTCACCCCTCCACTTT	-	-	TRBV6-6	TRBJ1-6
CASSLGGQTYNEQFF	TGCGCCAGCAGTCTGGGGGGCCAGACCTACAATGAGCAGTTCTTC	-	-	TRBV5-1	TRBJ2-1
CASSRAEIRGGEQFF	TGTGCCAGCTCACGGGCGGAGATCCGGGGGGGTGAGCAGTTCTTC	many	TRBD2	TRBV18	TRBJ2-1
CASSLRLSSKYEQYF	TGCGCCAGCAGCTTGCGGCTATCATCGAAATACGAGCAGTACTTC	few	-	TRBV5-1	TRBJ2-7
CASSPWDRGAQETQYF	TGCGCCAGCAGCCCGTGGGACAGGGGGGCCCAAGAGACCCAGTACTTC	-	TRBD1	TRBV5-1	TRBJ2-5
CASSPGGAGGAGELFF	TGCGCCAGCAGCCCCGGGGGCGCAGGCGGTGCCGGGGAGCTGTTTTTT	-	-	TRBV5-1	TRBJ2-2
CASSQGLTTEAFF	TGTGCCAGCAGCCAAGGACTAACTACTGAAGCTTTCTTT	-	-	TRBV14	TRBJ1-1
CASSLDPTSGRLQFF	TGTGCCAGCAGCTTAGATCCGACTAGCGGCCGTCTACAGTTCTTC	-	TRBD2	TRBV11-2	TRBJ2-1
CATSLSGRVFGEQFF	TGTGCCACTTCGCTTAGCGGGAGAGTTTTTGGTGAGCAGTTCTTC	-	TRBD2	TRBV27	TRBJ2-1
CASSPLRLGSTGELFF	TGTGCCAGCTCACCACTACGACTAGGATCCACCGGGGAGCTGTTTTTT	many	-	TRBV18	TRBJ2-2
CASSGAGATDTQYF	TGTGCCAGCAGTGGAGCGGGAGCCACAGATACGCAGTATTTT	-	TRBD2	TRBV25-1	TRBJ2-3
CASSQVPGPNIEQYF	TGCGCCAGCAGCCAAGTTCCGGGACCAAATATCGAGCAGTACTTC	-	-	TRBV4-1	TRBJ2-7
CASSFGLGGPGELFF	TGTGCCAGCAGCTTTGGACTAGGAGGCCCCGGGGAGCTGTTTTTT	-	TRBD2	TRBV5-4	TRBJ2-2
CASSEGTEAYYGYTF	TGTGCCAGCAGTGAGGGGACCGAAGCCTACTATGGCTACACCTTC	once	-	TRBV2	TRBJ1-2
CAWSVGAGNQPQHF	TGTGCCTGGAGTGTCGGGGCAGGCAATCAGCCCCAGCATTTT	-	-	TRBV30	TRBJ1-5
CASSFTGQWVNTEAFF	TGTGCCAGCAGTTTCACAGGACAGTGGGTGAACACTGAAGCTTTCTTT	few	-	TRBV28	TRBJ1-1
CASSYTGSPGEQYF	TGTGCCAGCAGCTATACCGGGAGTCCCGGCGAGCAGTACTTC	-	-	TRBV7-2	TRBJ2-7
CASHHRGNRASGEAFF	TGTGCCAGCCACCACAGGGGGAATCGGGCGTCGGGTGAAGCTTTCTTT	-	TRBD1	TRBV2	TRBJ1-1
CASSASLSEQFF	TGTGCCAGCAGTGCTAGCCTATCCGAGCAGTTCTTC	-	-	TRBV2	TRBJ2-1
CASSLAGTSYYEQYF	TGTGCCAGCAGCTTGGCCGGAACTAGCTACTACGAGCAGTACTTC	-	-	TRBV5-4	TRBJ2-7
CASSDSTDTQYF	TGTGCCAGCAGTGACAGCACAGATACGCAGTATTTT	-	-	TRBV6-1	TRBJ2-3
CASSLEGAVNYGYTF	TGTGCCAGCAGCCTCGAGGGGGCGGTGAACTATGGCTACACCTTC	once	TRBD1	TRBV11-2	TRBJ1-2
CASSLEEGSTEAFF	TGTGCCAGCAGCTTAGAGGAGGGGAGCACTGAAGCTTTCTTT	few	-	TRBV7-3	TRBJ1-1
CASSLSGGPTDTQYF	TGTGCCAGCAGCTTATCTGGGGGGCCCACAGATACGCAGTATTTT	few	-	TRBV7-3	TRBJ2-3
CSVEYERDTQYF	TGCAGCGTTGAATACGAGAGAGATACGCAGTATTTT	-	-	TRBV29-1	TRBJ2-3
CASSFIPTGSGNQPQHF	TGTGCCAGCAGTTTTATCCCGACAGGGTCTGGCAATCAGCCCCAGCATTTT	few	TRBD1	TRBV28	TRBJ1-5
CASSQDLGAGVSNIQYF	TGCGCCAGCAGCCAAGATTTGGGAGCGGGAGTATCAAACATTCAGTACTTC	-	TRBD2	TRBV4-1	TRBJ2-4
CASSGAVSNQPQHF	TGCGCCAGCAGTGGGGCAGTAAGCAATCAGCCCCAGCATTTT	-	-	TRBV10-2	TRBJ1-5
CASSFGYSHYYGYTF	TGTGCCAGCAGTTTTGGTTACAGCCATTACTATGGCTACACCTTC	-	-	TRBV6-5	TRBJ1-2
CASSESGRGYEQYF	TGCGCCAGCAGCGAGAGCGGGAGAGGGTACGAGCAGTACTTC	-	TRBD2	TRBV10-1	TRBJ2-7
CSVEDGQDYEQYF	TGCAGCGTTGAAGATGGGCAGGACTACGAGCAGTACTTC	-	-	TRBV29-1	TRBJ2-7
CASSQGRQSGANVLTF	TGCGCCAGCAGCCAAGGGAGGCAGTCTGGGGCCAACGTCCTGACTTTC	few	-	TRBV4-1	TRBJ2-6
CASSTRQGGSGANVLTF	TGTGCCAGCAGCACTCGACAGGGAGGGAGTGGGGCCAACGTCCTGACTTTC	few	-	TRBV11-1	TRBJ2-6
CASSFPSARGALSTDTQYF	TGTGCCAGCAGCTTCCCCTCGGCGCGGGGGGCCTTAAGCACAGATACGCAGTATTTT	-	TRBD2	TRBV13	TRBJ2-3
CASSLTADTEAFF	TGTGCCAGCAGCTTAACGGCGGACACTGAAGCTTTCTTT	-	-	TRBV7-3	TRBJ1-1
CASSTTGRLVPEAFF	TGTGCCAGCAGCACGACAGGGAGGTTAGTTCCTGAAGCTTTCTTT	few	TRBD1	TRBV7-9	TRBJ1-1
CASSFLGDGNYGYTF	TGTGCCAGCAGCTTTTTGGGGGACGGTAACTATGGCTACACCTTC	-	-	TRBV5-4	TRBJ1-2
CASSPATGRGEKLFF	TGTGCCAGTAGTCCCGCGACAGGCCGCGGTGAAAAACTGTTTTTT	-	-	TRBV19	TRBJ1-4
CASSLNGQFTDTQYF	TGTGCCAGCAGCTTAAACGGACAGTTCACAGATACGCAGTATTTT	-	-	TRBV7-3	TRBJ2-3
CASSRARNQLETSGSSYEQYF	TGTGCCAGCAGCAGAGCACGAAACCAATTGGAAACTAGCGGGAGCTCCTACGAGCAGTACTTC	-	-	TRBV21-1	TRBJ2-7
CASSLGSSSSYEQYF	TGTGCCAGCAGCTTAGGTAGCAGTAGCTCCTACGAGCAGTACTTC	-	-	TRBV7-2	TRBJ2-7
CASRIDGGNTIYF	TGTGCCAGCAGGATTGACGGTGGAAACACCATATATTTT	few	-	TRBV11-2	TRBJ1-3
CASSFGLASYNEQFF	TGCGCCAGCAGCTTCGGACTAGCGTCCTACAATGAGCAGTTCTTC	many	TRBD2	TRBV5-1	TRBJ2-1
CASSPEGRNQETQYF	TGTGCCAGCAGCCCAGAAGGGCGGAACCAAGAGACCCAGTACTTC	-	-	TRBV11-2	TRBJ2-5
CASSVFGRLRTSTDTQYF	TGTGCCAGCAGTGTTTTTGGACGGCTAAGGACTAGCACAGATACGCAGTATTTT	-	-	TRBV2	TRBJ2-3
CASSLTVGVSSYEQYF	TGTGCCAGCAGCCTCACAGTCGGGGTCTCCTCCTACGAGCAGTACTTC	-	-	TRBV28	TRBJ2-7
CASRFTGGPYEQYF	TGTGCCAGCAGATTTACAGGGGGCCCCTACGAGCAGTACTTC	-	TRBD1	TRBV28	TRBJ2-7
CASSLYGRDYGYTF	TGCGCCAGCAGCTTGTATGGGAGGGACTATGGCTACACCTTC	-	-	TRBV5-1	TRBJ1-2
CASSSRGLSDTQYF	TGTGCCAGCAGCTCCAGGGGGCTATCAGATACGCAGTATTTT	-	TRBD1	TRBV28	TRBJ2-3
CASSADRGGSYGYTF	TGTGCCAGCAGCGCGGACAGGGGGGGTAGCTATGGCTACACCTTC	many	TRBD1	TRBV2	TRBJ1-2
CASSLGALGTGELFF	TGTGCCAGCAGCTTAGGGGCCCTAGGGACCGGGGAGCTGTTTTTT	-	-	TRBV7-6	TRBJ2-2